This TCR beta chain originates from a study of cytomegalovirus exposure and HLA in healthy donors. General observations from the study: It emerged from a later analysis that several of the most significant clusters appeared to be linked to common viral pathogens. Segments of the TCR beta V type were, in most cases, productive about 87% or about 30% of the time in an earlier analysis.

Both 60 Vbeta primers and 13 Jbeta primers went into the PCR. Clones were sequenced by immunoSEQ multiplex PCR, and TCRdb holds only the in-frame ones, with some missing. The sample lists around 90,000 clones, approximately 80% occurring once. The CDR3 runs to 13 residues. V lost 4 bases to trimming and J lost 8 bases; unmatched junction nucleotides: 5. The germline CDR1 and CDR2 sequences are LNHDA and SQIVND (reference sequence). Notes on this clone: Its antigen remains unidentified.

The TCR sequence derives from a human donor in good health. The chain uses TRBV19 and TRBJ1-2; TRBD1 matches at 9 bases. Material: PBMCs. The chain's CDR3 is CASSTGTGNGYTF. In DNA, the CDR3 is TGTGCCAGTAGTACGGGGACAGGGAACGGCTACACCTTC.